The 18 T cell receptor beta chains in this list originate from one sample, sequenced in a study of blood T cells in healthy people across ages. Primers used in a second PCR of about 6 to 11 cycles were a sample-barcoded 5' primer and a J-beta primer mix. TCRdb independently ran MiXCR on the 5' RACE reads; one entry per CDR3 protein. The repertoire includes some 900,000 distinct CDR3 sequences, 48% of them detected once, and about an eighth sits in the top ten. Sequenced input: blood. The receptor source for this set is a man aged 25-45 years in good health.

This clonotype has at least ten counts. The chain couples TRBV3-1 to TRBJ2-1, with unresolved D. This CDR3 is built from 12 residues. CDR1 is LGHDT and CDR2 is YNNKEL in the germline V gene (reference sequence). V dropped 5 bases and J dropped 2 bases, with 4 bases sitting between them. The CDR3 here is CASSLTYNEQFF. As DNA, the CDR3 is TGTGCCAGCAGCTTGACCTACAATGAGCAGTTCTTC.

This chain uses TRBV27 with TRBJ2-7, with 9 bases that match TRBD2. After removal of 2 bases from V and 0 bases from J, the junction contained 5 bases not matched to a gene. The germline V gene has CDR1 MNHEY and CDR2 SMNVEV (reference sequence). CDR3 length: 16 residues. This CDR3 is CASSLIPSGDSYEQYF. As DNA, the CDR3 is TGTGCCAGCAGTTTAATCCCTAGCGGGGACTCCTACGAGCAGTACTTC.

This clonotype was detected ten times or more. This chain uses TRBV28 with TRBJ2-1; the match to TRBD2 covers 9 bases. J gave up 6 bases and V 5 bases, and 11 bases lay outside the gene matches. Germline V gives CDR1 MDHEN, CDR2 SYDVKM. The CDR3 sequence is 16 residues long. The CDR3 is CASSPILAGNTNEQFF. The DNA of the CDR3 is TGTGCCAGCAGTCCTATCCTAGCGGGGAATACCAATGAGCAGTTCTTC.

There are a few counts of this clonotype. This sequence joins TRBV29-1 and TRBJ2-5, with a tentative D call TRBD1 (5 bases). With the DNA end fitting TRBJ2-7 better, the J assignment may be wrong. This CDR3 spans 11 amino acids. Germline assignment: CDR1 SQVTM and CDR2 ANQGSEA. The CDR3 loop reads CSVDRANEQYF. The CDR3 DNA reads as TGCAGCGTTGACAGGGCGAACGAGCAGTACTTC.

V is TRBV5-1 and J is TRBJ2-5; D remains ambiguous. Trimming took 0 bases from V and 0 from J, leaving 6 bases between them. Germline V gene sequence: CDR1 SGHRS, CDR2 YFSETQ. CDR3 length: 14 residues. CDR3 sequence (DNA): TGCGCCAGCAGCTTGGACCCGGACCAAGAGACCCAGTACTTC. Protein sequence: CASSLDPDQETQYF. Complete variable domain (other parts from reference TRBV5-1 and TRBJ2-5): KAGVTQTPRYLIKTRGQQVTLSCSPISGHRSVSWYQQTPGQGLQFLFEYFSETQRNKGNFPGRFSGRQFSNSRSEMNVSTLELGDSALYLCASSLDPDQETQYFGPGTRLLVL.

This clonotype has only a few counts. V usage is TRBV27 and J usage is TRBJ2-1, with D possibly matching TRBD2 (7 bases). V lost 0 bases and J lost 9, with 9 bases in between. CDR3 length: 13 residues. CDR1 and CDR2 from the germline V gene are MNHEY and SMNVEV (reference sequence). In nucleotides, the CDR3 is TGTGCCAGCAGTTTATCGAGGGGGGGTGAGCAGTTCTTC. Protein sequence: CASSLSRGGEQFF.

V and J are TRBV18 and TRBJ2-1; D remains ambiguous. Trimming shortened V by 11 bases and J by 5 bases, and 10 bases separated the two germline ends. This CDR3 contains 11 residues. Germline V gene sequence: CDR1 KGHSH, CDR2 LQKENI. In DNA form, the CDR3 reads TGTGCCGGCCGTGGAGACAATGAGCAGTTCTTC. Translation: CAGRGDNEQFF.

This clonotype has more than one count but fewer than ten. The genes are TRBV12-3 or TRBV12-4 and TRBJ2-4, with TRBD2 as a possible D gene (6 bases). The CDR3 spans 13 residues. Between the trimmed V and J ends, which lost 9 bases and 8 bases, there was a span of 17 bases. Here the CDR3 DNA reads TGTGCCAGTTCGATAATTTCGGGAGACATTCAGTACTTC. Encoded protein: CASSIISGDIQYF.

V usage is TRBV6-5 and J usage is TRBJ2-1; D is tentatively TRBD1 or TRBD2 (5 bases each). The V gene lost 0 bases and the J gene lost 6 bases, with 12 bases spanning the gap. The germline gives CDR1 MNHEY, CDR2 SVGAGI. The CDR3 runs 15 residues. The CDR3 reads CASSYSNEGRNEQFF. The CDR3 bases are TGTGCCAGCAGTTACTCGAACGAGGGACGCAATGAGCAGTTCTTC.

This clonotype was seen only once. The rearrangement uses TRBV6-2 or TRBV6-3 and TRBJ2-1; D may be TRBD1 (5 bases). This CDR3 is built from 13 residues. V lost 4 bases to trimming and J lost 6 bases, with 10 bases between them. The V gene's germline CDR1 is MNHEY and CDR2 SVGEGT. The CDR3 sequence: CASSSPRGNEQFF. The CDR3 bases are TGTGCCAGCAGTTCCCCTAGGGGCAATGAGCAGTTCTTC.

The chain's CDR3 is CASSGRDRVIDEQFF. As DNA, the CDR3 is TGTGCCAGCAGTGGCCGGGACAGGGTGATAGATGAGCAGTTCTTC. J is TRBJ2-1 and V is TRBV6-1; 9 bases match TRBD1. Germline V gene data show CDR1 as MNHNS and CDR2 as SASEGT. This CDR3 is 15 amino acids long. J gave up 8 bases and V 4 bases, and 9 bases lay outside the gene matches.

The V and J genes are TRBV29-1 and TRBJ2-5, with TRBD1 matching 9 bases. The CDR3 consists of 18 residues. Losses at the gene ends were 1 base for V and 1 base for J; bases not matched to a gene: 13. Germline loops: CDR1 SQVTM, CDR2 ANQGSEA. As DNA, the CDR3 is TGCAGCGTTGAAGCTGGGGACAGGGCGGTTCGAGGCCAAGAGACCCAGTACTTC. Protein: CSVEAGDRAVRGQETQYF.

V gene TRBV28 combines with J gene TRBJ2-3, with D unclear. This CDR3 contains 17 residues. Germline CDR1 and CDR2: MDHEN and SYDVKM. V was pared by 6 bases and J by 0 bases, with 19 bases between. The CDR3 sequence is CASRPPPVILSTDTQYF. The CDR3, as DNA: TGTGCCAGCAGGCCCCCACCGGTAATACTTAGCACAGATACGCAGTATTTT.

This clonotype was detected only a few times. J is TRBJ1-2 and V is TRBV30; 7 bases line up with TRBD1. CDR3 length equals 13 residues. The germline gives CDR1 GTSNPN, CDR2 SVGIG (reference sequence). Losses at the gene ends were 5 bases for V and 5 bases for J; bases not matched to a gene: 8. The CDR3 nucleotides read TGTGCCTGGTCGACAGGGCCAGGGTATGGCTACACCTTC. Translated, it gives CAWSTGPGYGYTF.

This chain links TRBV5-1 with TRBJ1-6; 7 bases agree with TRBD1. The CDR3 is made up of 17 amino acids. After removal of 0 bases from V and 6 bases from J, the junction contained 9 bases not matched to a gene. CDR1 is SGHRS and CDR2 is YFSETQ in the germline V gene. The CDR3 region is CASSLDSVAGGNSPLHF. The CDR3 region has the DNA TGCGCCAGCAGCTTGGATTCGGTGGCAGGGGGTAATTCACCCCTCCACTTT.

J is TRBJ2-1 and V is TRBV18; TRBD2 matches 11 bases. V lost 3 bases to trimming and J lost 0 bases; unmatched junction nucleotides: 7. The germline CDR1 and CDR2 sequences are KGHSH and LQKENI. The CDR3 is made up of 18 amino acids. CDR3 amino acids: CASSPGLAGDSSYNEQFF. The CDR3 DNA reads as TGTGCCAGCTCACCCGGACTAGCGGGTGATAGCTCCTACAATGAGCAGTTCTTC.

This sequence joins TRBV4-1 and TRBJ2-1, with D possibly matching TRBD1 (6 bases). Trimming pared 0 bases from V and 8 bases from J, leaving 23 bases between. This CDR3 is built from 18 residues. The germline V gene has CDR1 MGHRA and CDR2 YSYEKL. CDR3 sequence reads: CASSQDRSAAQGFDEQFF. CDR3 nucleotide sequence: TGCGCCAGCAGCCAAGATCGGTCGGCAGCACAGGGTTTTGATGAGCAGTTCTTC.

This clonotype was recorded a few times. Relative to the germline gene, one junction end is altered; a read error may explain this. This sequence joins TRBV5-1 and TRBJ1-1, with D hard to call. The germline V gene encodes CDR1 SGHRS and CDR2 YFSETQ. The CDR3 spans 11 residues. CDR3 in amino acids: CASILATEAFF. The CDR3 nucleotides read TGCGCCAGCATCTTGGCCACTGAAGCTTTCTTT.